A single sample gave rise to the 20 T cell receptor beta chains below, sequenced in a study of blood T cell repertoires in COVID-19. Only in-frame clones appear in the TCRdb table, and some are missing; sequencing was by immunoSEQ multiplex PCR. The repertoire holds under 95,000 clones, with 85% to 90% as singletons. The sequenced material came from peripheral blood. These receptors were obtained from a man aged 35 to 55 with acute or convalescent COVID-19.

CDR3 residues: CASSALASGGANEQFF. The CDR3 nucleotides read TGTGCCAGCAGTGCTTTGGCTAGCGGGGGGGCAAATGAGCAGTTCTTC. The chain is built from TRBV2 and TRBJ2-1; 12 bases map to TRBD2. With V trimmed by 4 bases and J by 7 bases, 8 bases remained unmatched. CDR1 and CDR2 from the germline V gene are SNHLY and FYNNEI. CDR3 length: 16 residues.

This clone appeared once. This sequence joins TRBV11-2 and TRBJ1-2; possibly TRBD1 for D (5 bases). Germline CDR1 and CDR2: SGHAT and FQNNGV. The CDR3 runs 15 residues. V lost 4 bases and J 4 bases, leaving 16 bases between the germline ends. The CDR3 bases are TGTGCCAGCAGCTCAAAGCGGGACGGTCCCTATGGCTACACCTTC. Amino acid sequence: CASSSKRDGPYGYTF.

The chain couples TRBV6-5 to TRBJ2-1; 10 bases are shared with TRBD1. This CDR3 spans 13 amino acids. Looked up from germline, CDR1 is MNHEY and CDR2 is SVGAGI. V trimming: 10 bases; J trimming: 8 bases; junction bases outside the gene matches: 8. CDR3 nucleotide sequence: TGTGCCATCGGGACAGGGGTTGGGCATGAGCAGTTCTTC. Its translation: CAIGTGVGHEQFF.

This chain joins TRBV21-1 and TRBJ1-5. TRBV21-1 is given as a pseudogene. This CDR3 spans 13 amino acids. In DNA form, the CDR3 reads TGTGCCAGCAGCAGAGCTAAGCGGCAGCCCCAGCATTTT. The encoded protein is CASSRAKRQPQHF.

The chain employs TRBV13 and TRBJ2-7, with 10 bases identical to TRBD1. CDR1 is PRHDT, CDR2 FYEKMQ, per germline (reference sequence). The V gene end was trimmed by 1 base and the J gene end by 0 bases; junction bases not matched to a gene: 3. The CDR3 spans 16 residues. CDR3 residues: CASSLAGQGVSYEQYF. The CDR3 coding sequence is TGTGCCAGCAGCTTAGCCGGACAGGGGGTCTCCTACGAGCAGTACTTC.

J is TRBJ2-1 and V is TRBV5-4; 8 nucleotides line up with TRBD2. CDR3 length: 15 amino acids. Germline trimming cut 4 bases from V and 7 bases from J; bases unmatched to any gene: 10. In germline, CDR1 is SGHNT, CDR2 YYREEE (reference sequence). CDR3 sequence reads: CASSPGTSFSNEQFF. CDR3 coding DNA: TGTGCCAGCAGCCCCGGGACTAGTTTTTCGAATGAGCAGTTCTTC.

The genes are TRBV7-2 and TRBJ1-2; 11 bases agree with TRBD1. V was clipped by 0 bases and J by 0 bases; unmatched bases: 6. The CDR3 sequence is 18 residues long. In germline, CDR1 is SGHTA, CDR2 FQGNSA. CDR3 sequence (DNA): TGTGCCAGCAGCTTAGCCTGGGGACAGGGGGGCCCTAACTATGGCTACACCTTC. Translating gives CASSLAWGQGGPNYGYTF.

The chain combines TRBV20-1 with TRBJ2-7; TRBD1 matches 9 bases. V lost 3 bases, J lost 2 bases, and 8 bases stayed unmatched. Germline V lookup: CDR1 DFQATT, CDR2 SNEGSKA (reference sequence). CDR3 length equals 15 residues. In nucleotides, the CDR3 is TGCAGTGCTAGTGCTGGGACAGGGTCGACCTACGAGCAGTACTTC. As protein: CSASAGTGSTYEQYF.

CDR3 sequence (DNA): TGTGCCAGCACCCGGGACACCTATGGCTACACCTTC. Encoded protein: CASTRDTYGYTF. This chain joins TRBV5-6 and TRBJ1-2; possibly TRBD1 for D (6 bases). The V end was cut by 6 bases, the J end by 4 bases, with 10 bases between. This CDR3 region has 12 residues. Per the germline V gene, CDR1 is SGHDT and CDR2 is YYEEEE.

This clone was found a few times. The chain employs TRBV11-2 and TRBJ1-2; 7 nucleotides match TRBD1. With 8 bases clipped from V and 4 bases from J, the junction kept 13 bases outside the gene matches. There are 15 residues in the CDR3. Germline CDR1 is SGHAT and CDR2 is FQNNGV. CDR3 coding DNA: TGTGCCAGCCAGGGGGTTCCGGGCATTCCCTATGGCTACACCTTC. Protein: CASQGVPGIPYGYTF.

The V call is TRBV7-6, the J call TRBJ1-4; D uncertain. CDR1 is SGHVS, CDR2 FNYEAQ, per germline. Trimming took 5 bases from V and 3 from J, leaving 13 bases between them. The CDR3 totals 15 residues. CDR3 sequence (DNA): TGTGCCAGCAGCGTACGGGGAGGAGCTAATGAAAAACTGTTTTTT. This encodes CASSVRGGANEKLFF.

The genes are TRBV11-3 and TRBJ2-2; TRBD2 aligns across 10 bases. Germline V gene lookup returns CDR1 SGHNT and CDR2 YENEEA. V shed 2 bases and J 1 base; nucleotides not matched to a gene: 4. The CDR3 consists of 17 residues. The DNA of the CDR3 is TGTGCCAGCAGCTTATCAACTAGCGGGAAGAACACCGGGGAGCTGTTTTTT. It codes for CASSLSTSGKNTGELFF.

The CDR3 sequence: CASGENYEQYF. The CDR3 coding sequence is TGTGCTAGTGGGGAGAACTACGAGCAGTACTTC. The chain uses TRBV12-5 and TRBJ2-7; D is ambiguous. The V and J ends lost 6 bases and 3 bases respectively, with 6 bases between them. Germline-derived CDR1 and CDR2 are LGHNT and FRNRAP. This CDR3 is 11 amino acids long.

The J gene is TRBJ1-6, the V gene TRBV3-1 (or the pseudogene TRBV3-2); D perhaps matches TRBD1 (5 bases). Trimming took off 4 bases at V and 2 bases at J, with 21 bases between the two ends. CDR1 is LGHDT, CDR2 YNNKEL, per germline (reference sequence). The CDR3 is 19 residues long. The CDR3 DNA sequence: TGTGCCAGCAGCCCTCTCTCCTTCCCAGGGTTCACCTATAATTCACCCCTCCACTTT. Amino acid sequence: CASSPLSFPGFTYNSPLHF.

V and J are TRBV21-1 and TRBJ2-5; TRBD1 is the table's D call, not checked against the DNA. TRBV21-1 is designated a pseudogene. This CDR3 comprises 15 residues. CDR3 coding DNA: TGTGCCAGCAGCATTCGGACAGGGGATGGAGAGACCCAGTACTTC. It yields the protein CASSIRTGDGETQYF.

The V gene is TRBV21-1, the J gene TRBJ1-1; TRBD1 reflects the table's D call only, with no check against the DNA. TRBV21-1 is shown as a pseudogene. The CDR3 runs to 11 residues. The CDR3 DNA sequence: TGTGCCAGCAACACAAAAACTGAAGCTTTCTTT. It yields the protein CASNTKTEAFF.

This chain links TRBV19 with TRBJ1-6; D is undetermined. This CDR3 spans 12 amino acids. Looked up from germline, CDR1 is LNHDA and CDR2 is SQIVND (reference sequence). Trimming took 7 bases from V and 12 from J, leaving 13 bases between them. CDR3 nucleotides: TGTGCCAGTACTCCCTCCCTCGGACCCCTCCACTTT. Protein sequence: CASTPSLGPLHF.

The chain employs TRBV9 and TRBJ1-3; D is perhaps TRBD1 (5 bases). V shed 2 bases and J shed 7 bases, with 10 bases lying between them. Germline CDR1 reads SGDLS; CDR2 reads YYNGEE. This CDR3 spans 13 amino acids. The CDR3 DNA sequence: TGTGCCAGCAGCGTGGACAATGGGAACACCATATATTTT. Translated, it gives CASSVDNGNTIYF.

The V and J genes are TRBV4-1 and TRBJ2-7; 8 bases align to TRBD2. Germline V gene lookup returns CDR1 MGHRA and CDR2 YSYEKL. J was trimmed by 0 bases and V by 0 bases; bases with no gene match: 1. The length of the CDR3 is 15 residues. The CDR3 reads CASSQDGTSSYEQYF. CDR3 DNA sequence: TGCGCCAGCAGCCAAGACGGGACTAGCTCCTACGAGCAGTACTTC.

The rearrangement joins TRBV30 to TRBJ1-6; TRBD1 might be the D (6 bases). The germline V gene has CDR1 GTSNPN and CDR2 SVGIG (reference sequence). This CDR3 contains 15 residues. V lost 1 base, J lost 4 bases, and 11 bases lay in between. The CDR3 coding sequence is TGTGCCTGGAGTGGGGCAGGGGCTTATAATTCACCCCTCCACTTT. This codes for CAWSGAGAYNSPLHF.